This TCR beta chain stems from a study of regulatory T cells in long-lasting Graves disease. Both iRepertoire HTBI primers and Arm-PCR of CDR3 regions were used to build the TCR beta libraries. One entry per CDR3 protein results from TCRdb running MiXCR on the multiplex PCR reads. The data show 700,000 or so distinct CDR3 sequences, with around 30% seen just once and under 55% held by the top ten. This clonotype was seen only a few times. As for time point: persistent/refractory GD, antithyroid drugs over 5 years with positive TRAb. The authors made the TCR library using RNA they extracted from PBMCs. Germline-derived CDR1 and CDR2 are LGHNT and FRNRAP. The CDR3 is 14 residues long. Trimming took 1 base from V and 1 from J, leaving 5 bases between them.

The source is a female donor with Graves disease. Sequencing used peripheral blood mononuclear cells (PBMCs), obtained when the disease was refractory, from a patient treated with antithyroid drugs. The chain combines TRBV12-5 with TRBJ1-3; D is unresolved. CDR3 sequence: CASGLGGSGNTIYF. CDR3 nucleotide sequence: TGTGCTAGTGGTTTGGGCGGATCTGGAAACACCATATATTTT. The entire variable domain, with the rest obtained from reference TRBV12-5 and TRBJ1-3, is as follows: DARVTQTPRHKVTEMGQEVTMRCQPILGHNTVFWYRQTMMQGLELLAYFRNRAPLDDSGMPKDRFSAEMPDATLATLKIQPSEPRDSAVYFCASGLGGSGNTIYFGEGSWLTVV.